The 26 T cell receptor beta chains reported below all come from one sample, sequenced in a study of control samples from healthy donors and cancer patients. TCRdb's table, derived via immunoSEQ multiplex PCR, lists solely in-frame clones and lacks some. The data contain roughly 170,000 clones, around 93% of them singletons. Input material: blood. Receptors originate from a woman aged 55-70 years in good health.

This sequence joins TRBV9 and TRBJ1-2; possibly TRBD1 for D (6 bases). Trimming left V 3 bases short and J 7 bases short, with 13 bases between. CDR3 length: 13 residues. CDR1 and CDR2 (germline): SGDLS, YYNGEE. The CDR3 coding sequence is TGTGCCAGCAGCGCCCCGGGGGGGCTTGGCTACACCTTC. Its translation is CASSAPGGLGYTF. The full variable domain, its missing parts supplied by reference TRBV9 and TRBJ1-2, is DSGVTQTPKHLITATGQRVTLRCSPRSGDLSVYWYQQSLDQGLQFLIQYYNGEERAKGNILERFSAQQFPDLHSELNLSSLELGDSALYFCASSAPGGLGYTFGSGTRLTVV.

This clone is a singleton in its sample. The CDR3 DNA follows: TGTGCCAGCAGTGAAGGCCAGGGGTGGGAGACCCAGTACTTC. Residues: CASSEGQGWETQYF. This chain uses TRBV6-1 with TRBJ2-5, with D possibly being TRBD1 (6 bases). The V gene's germline CDR1 is MNHNS and CDR2 SASEGT. The CDR3 has 14 residues. Trimming left V 1 base short and J 5 bases short, with 11 bases between.

CDR3 sequence reads: CSVGTGTASEAFF. CDR3 DNA: TGCAGCGTGGGTACCGGGACAGCTTCGGAAGCTTTCTTT. The V and J genes are TRBV29-1 and TRBJ1-1; 7 positions agree with TRBD1. The ends lost 6 bases at V and 8 bases at J; junction bases unmatched: 12. The CDR3 runs to 13 residues. CDR1 and CDR2 from the germline V gene are SQVTM and ANQGSEA.

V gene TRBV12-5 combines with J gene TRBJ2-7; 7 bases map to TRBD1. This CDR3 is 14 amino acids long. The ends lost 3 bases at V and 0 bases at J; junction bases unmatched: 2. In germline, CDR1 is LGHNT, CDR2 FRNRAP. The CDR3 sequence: CASGFGDSSYEQYF. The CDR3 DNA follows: TGTGCTAGTGGTTTCGGGGACAGCTCCTACGAGCAGTACTTC.

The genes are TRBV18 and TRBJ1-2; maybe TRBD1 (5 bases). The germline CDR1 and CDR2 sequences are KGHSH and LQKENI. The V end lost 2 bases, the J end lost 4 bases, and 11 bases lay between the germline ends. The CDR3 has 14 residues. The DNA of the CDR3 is TGTGCCAGCTCACCATCGGCAGGGAGCTATGGCTACACCTTC. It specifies CASSPSAGSYGYTF.

CDR3 sequence: CASSDPRQGPWYGYTF. The DNA of the CDR3 is TGTGCCAGCAGTGACCCCAGACAGGGGCCATGGTATGGCTACACCTTC. The V call is TRBV25-1, the J call TRBJ1-2, with 8 bases aligning to TRBD1. CDR1 MGHDK and CDR2 SYGVNS come from the germline V gene. CDR3 length equals 16 residues. J gave up 5 bases and V 3 bases, and 11 bases lay outside the gene matches.

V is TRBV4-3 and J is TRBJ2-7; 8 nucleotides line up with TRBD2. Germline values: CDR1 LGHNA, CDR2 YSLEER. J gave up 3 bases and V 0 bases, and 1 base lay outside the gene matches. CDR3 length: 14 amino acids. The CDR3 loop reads CASSQDRGGYEQYF. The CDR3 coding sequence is TGCGCCAGCAGCCAAGATCGGGGGGGCTACGAGCAGTACTTC.

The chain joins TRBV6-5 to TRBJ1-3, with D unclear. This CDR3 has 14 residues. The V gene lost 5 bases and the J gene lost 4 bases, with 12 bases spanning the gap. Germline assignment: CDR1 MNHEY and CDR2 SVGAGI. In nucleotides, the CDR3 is TGTGCCAGCAGTACACGGACGTACGGAAACACCATATATTTT. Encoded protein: CASSTRTYGNTIYF.

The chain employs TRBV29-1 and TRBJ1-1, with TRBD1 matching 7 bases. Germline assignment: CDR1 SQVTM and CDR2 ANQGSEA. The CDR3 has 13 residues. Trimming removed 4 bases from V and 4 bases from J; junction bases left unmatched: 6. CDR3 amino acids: CSVVRGRSTEAFF. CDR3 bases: TGCAGCGTTGTTAGGGGGCGCAGCACTGAAGCTTTCTTT.

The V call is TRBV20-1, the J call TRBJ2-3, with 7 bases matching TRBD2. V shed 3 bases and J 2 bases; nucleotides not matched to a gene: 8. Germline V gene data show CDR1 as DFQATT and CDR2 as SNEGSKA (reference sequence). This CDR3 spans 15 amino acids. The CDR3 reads CSASGLAVNTDTQYF. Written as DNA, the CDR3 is TGCAGTGCTAGTGGTCTAGCGGTAAACACAGATACGCAGTATTTT.

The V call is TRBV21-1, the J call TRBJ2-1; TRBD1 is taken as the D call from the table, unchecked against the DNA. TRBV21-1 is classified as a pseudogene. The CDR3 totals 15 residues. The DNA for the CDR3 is TGTGCCAGCAGCATCGGCCTCGGGACAGCCAATGAGCAGTTCTTC. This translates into CASSIGLGTANEQFF.

CDR3 loop: CASSFRDRNTGELFF. The CDR3 bases are TGTGCCAGTAGTTTCCGGGACCGAAACACCGGGGAGCTGTTTTTT. The genes are TRBV19 and TRBJ2-2; possibly TRBD1 or TRBD2 for D (5 bases each). Between the trimmed V and J ends, which lost 5 bases and 2 bases, there was a span of 12 bases. The germline V gene has CDR1 LNHDA and CDR2 SQIVND (reference sequence). The CDR3 runs to 15 residues.

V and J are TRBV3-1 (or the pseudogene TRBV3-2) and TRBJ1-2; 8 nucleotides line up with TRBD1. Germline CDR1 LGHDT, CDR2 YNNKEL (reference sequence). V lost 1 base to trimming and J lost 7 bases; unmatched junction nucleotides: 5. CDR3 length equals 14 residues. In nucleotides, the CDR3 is TGTGCCAGCAGCCAAGGCGCAGGGGGCTCTGGCTACACCTTC. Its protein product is CASSQGAGGSGYTF.

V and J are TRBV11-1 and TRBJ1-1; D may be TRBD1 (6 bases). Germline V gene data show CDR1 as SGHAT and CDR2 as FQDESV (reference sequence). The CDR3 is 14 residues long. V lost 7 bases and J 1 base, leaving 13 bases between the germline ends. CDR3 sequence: CASKIRQANTEAFF. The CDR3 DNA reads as TGTGCCAGCAAGATTAGACAGGCGAACACTGAAGCTTTCTTT.

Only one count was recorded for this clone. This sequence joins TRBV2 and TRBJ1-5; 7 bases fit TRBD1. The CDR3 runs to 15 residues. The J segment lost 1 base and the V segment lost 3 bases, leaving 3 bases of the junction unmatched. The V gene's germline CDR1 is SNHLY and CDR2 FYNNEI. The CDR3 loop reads CASSETGRSNQPQHF. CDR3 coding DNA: TGTGCCAGCAGTGAGACAGGGAGGAGCAATCAGCCCCAGCATTTT.

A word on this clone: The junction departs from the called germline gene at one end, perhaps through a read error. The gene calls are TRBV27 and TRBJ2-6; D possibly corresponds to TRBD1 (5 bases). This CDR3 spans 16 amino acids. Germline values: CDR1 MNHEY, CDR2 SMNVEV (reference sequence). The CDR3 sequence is CASSPRQISGANVLTF. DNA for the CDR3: TGTGCCAGCAGTCCCCGACAGATCTCTGGAGCCAACGTCCTGACTTTC.

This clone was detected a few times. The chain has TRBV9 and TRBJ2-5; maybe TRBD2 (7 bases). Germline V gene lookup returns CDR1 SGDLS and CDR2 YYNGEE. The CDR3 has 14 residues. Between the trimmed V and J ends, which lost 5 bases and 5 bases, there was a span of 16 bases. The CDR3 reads CASSELGGGETQYF. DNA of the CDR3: TGTGCCAGCAGTGAACTGGGAGGGGGGGAGACCCAGTACTTC.

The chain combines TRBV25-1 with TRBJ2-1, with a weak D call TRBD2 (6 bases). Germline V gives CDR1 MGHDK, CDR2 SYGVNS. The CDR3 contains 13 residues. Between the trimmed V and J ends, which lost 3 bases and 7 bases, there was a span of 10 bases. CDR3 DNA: TGTGCCAGCAGTGAGGGAGGACGGAATGAGCAGTTCTTC. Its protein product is CASSEGGRNEQFF.

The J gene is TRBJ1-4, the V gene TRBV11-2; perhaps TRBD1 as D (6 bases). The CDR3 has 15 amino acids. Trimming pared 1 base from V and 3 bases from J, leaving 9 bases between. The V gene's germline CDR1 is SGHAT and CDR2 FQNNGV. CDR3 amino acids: CASSLGQVSNEKLFF. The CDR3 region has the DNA TGTGCCAGCAGCTTAGGACAGGTGTCTAATGAAAAACTGTTTTTT.

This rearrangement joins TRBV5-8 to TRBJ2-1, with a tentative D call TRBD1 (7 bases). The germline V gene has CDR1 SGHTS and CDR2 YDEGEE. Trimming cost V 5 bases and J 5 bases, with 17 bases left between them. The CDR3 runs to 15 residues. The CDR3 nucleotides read TGTGCCAGCAGTCCTGAACAGGGGAGGAACAATGAGCAGTTCTTC. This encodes CASSPEQGRNNEQFF.

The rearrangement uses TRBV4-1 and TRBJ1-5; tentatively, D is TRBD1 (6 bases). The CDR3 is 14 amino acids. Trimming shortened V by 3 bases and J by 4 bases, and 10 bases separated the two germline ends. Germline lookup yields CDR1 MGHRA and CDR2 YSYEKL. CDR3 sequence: CASSHNRDNQPQHF. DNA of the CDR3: TGCGCCAGCAGCCATAACAGGGATAATCAGCCCCAGCATTTT.

Written as DNA, the CDR3 is TGTGCCAGCTCACCCCAAGAAAATGAAAAACTGTTTTTT. Translated: CASSPQENEKLFF. This rearrangement joins TRBV18 to TRBJ1-4; D not resolved. V lost 3 bases and J 5 bases, leaving 7 bases between the germline ends. The CDR3 has 13 residues. Germline V lookup: CDR1 KGHSH, CDR2 LQKENI.

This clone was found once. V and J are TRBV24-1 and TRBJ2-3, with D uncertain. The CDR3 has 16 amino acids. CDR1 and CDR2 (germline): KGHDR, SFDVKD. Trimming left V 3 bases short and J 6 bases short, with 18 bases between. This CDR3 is CATSDPSLDGEDTQYF. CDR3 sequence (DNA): TGTGCCACCAGTGATCCGTCCCTAGATGGTGAGGATACGCAGTATTTT.

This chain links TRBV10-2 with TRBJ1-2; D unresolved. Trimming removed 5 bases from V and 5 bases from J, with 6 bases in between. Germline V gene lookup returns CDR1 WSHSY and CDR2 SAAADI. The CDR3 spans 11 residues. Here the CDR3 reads CASSFQYGYTF. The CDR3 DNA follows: TGCGCCAGCAGTTTCCAGTATGGCTACACCTTC.

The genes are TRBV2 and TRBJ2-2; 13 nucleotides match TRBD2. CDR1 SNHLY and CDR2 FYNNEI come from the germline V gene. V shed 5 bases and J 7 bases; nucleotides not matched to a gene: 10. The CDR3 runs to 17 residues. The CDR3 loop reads CASSPTSGGIAGGELFF. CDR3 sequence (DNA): TGTGCCAGCAGTCCGACTAGCGGGGGGATTGCGGGCGGGGAGCTGTTTTTT.

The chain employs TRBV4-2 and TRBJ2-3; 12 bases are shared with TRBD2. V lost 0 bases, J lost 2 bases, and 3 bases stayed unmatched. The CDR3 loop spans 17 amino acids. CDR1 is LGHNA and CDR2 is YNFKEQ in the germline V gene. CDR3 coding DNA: TGTGCCAGCAGCCAAGAGACTAGCGGGGGCCCCACAGATACGCAGTATTTT. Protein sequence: CASSQETSGGPTDTQYF.